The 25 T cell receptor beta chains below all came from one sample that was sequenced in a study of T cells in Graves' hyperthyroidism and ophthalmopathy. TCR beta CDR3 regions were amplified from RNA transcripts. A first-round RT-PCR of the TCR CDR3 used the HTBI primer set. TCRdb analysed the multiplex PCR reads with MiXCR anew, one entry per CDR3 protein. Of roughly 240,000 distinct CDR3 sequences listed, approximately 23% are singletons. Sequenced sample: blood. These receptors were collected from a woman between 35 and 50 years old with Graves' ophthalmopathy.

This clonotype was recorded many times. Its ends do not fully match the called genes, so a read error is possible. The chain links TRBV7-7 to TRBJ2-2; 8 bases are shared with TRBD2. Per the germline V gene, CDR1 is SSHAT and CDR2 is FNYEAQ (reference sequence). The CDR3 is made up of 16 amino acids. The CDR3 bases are TGTGCTAGCAGCTCAACTAGCGGTGCGAACACCGGGGAGCTGTTTTTT. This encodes CASSSTSGANTGELFF. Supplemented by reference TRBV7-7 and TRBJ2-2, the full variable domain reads GAGVSQSPRYKVTKRGQDVTLRCDPISSHATLYWYQQALGQGPEFLTYFNYEAQPDKSGLPSDRFSAERPEGSISTLTIQRTEQRDSAMYRCASSSTSGANTGELFFGEGSRLTVL.

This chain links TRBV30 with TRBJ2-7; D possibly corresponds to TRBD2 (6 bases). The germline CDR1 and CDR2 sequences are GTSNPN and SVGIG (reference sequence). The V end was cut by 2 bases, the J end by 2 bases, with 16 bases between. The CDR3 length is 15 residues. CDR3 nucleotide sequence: TGTGCCTGGAGTACCCCCGGGGGTGCCCCCTACGAGCAGTACTTC. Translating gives CAWSTPGGAPYEQYF.

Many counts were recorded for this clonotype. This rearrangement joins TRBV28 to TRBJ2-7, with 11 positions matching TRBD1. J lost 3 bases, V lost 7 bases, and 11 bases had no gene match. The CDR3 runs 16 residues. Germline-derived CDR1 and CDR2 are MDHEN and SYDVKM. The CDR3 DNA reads TGTGCCAGCACCACCTACATAGGGACAGGGGGCTACGAGCAGTACTTC. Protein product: CASTTYIGTGGYEQYF.

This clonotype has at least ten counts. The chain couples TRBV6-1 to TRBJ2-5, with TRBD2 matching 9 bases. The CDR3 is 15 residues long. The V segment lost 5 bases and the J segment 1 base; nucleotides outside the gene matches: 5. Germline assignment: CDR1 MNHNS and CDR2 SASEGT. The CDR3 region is CASSQLAGPQETQYF. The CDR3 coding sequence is TGTGCCAGCAGTCAACTAGCGGGCCCCCAAGAGACCCAGTACTTC.

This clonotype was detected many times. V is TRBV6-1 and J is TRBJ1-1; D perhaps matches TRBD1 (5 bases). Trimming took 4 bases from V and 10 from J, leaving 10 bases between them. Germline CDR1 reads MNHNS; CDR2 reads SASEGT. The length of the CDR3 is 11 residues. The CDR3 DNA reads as TGTGCCAGCAGTGGAGGAGGGACAGCTTTCTTT. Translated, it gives CASSGGGTAFF.

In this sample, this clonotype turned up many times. Here the CDR3 reads CASSPGTGRETQYF. CDR3 coding DNA: TGCGCCAGCAGCCCTGGGACAGGCCGTGAGACCCAGTACTTC. This chain uses TRBV4-1 with TRBJ2-5; 8 bases line up with TRBD1. CDR3 length: 14 residues. The V and J ends lost 4 bases and 5 bases, in that order; junction bases with no gene match: 6. Germline CDR1 is MGHRA and CDR2 is YSYEKL.

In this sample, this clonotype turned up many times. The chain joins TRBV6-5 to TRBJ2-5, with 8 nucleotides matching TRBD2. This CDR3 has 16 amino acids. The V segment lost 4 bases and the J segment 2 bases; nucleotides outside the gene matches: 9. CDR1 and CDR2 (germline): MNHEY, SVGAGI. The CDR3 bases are TGTGCCAGCAGTTCCCCTAGGAGCGGGAGTCAAGAGACCCAGTACTTC. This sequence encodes CASSSPRSGSQETQYF.

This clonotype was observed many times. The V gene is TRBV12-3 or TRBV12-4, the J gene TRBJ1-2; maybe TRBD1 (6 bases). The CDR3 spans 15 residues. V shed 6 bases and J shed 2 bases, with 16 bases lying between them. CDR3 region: CASSLQGGPNYGYTF. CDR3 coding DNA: TGTGCCAGCAGCCTACAGGGAGGCCCCAACTATGGCTACACCTTC.

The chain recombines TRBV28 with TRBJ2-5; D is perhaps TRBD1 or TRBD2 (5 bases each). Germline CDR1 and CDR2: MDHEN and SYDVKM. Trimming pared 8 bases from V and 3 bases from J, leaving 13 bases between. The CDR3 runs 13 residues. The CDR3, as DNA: TGTGCCAGCCTACAGTGGGACGAAGAGACCCAGTACTTC. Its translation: CASLQWDEETQYF.

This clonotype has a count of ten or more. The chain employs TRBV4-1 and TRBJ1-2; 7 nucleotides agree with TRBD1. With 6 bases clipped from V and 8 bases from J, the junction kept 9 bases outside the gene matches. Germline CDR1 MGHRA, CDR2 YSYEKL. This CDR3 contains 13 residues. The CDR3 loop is CASRETGDGGYTF. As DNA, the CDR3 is TGCGCCAGCAGGGAAACAGGGGACGGGGGCTACACCTTC.

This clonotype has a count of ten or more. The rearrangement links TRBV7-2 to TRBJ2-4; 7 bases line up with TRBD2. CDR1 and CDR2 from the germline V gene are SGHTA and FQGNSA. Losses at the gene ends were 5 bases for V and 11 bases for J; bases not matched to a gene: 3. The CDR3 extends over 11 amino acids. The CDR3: CASSRGLVQYF. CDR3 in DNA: TGTGCCAGCAGCCGAGGACTAGTTCAGTACTTC.

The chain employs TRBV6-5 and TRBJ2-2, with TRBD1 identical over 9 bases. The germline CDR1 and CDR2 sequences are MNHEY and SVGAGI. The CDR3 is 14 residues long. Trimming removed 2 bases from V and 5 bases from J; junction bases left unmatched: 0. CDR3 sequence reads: CASSYDRGTGELFF. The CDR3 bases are TGTGCCAGCAGTTACGACAGGGGGACCGGGGAGCTGTTTTTT.

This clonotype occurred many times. In DNA form, the CDR3 reads TGTGCCAGCACCAAAACTCAGGGATACATTCAGTACTTC. Its translation: CASTKTQGYIQYF. V and J are TRBV7-9 and TRBJ2-4, with D possibly being TRBD1 (5 bases). The CDR3 runs to 13 residues. CDR1 is SEHNR and CDR2 is FQNEAQ in the germline V gene (reference sequence). Trimming took 7 bases from V and 8 from J, leaving 15 bases between them.

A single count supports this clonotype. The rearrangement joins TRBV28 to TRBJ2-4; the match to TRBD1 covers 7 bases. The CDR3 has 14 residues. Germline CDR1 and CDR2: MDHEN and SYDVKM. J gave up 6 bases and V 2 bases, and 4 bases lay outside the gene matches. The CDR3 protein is CASSLDRAGNIQYF. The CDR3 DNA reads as TGTGCCAGCAGTTTAGACAGGGCAGGAAACATTCAGTACTTC.

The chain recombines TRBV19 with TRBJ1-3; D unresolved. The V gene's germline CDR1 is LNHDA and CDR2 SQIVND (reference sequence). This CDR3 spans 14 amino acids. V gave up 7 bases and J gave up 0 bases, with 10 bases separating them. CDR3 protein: CASTLTSSGNTIYF. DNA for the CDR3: TGTGCCAGTACCCTAACAAGCTCTGGAAACACCATATATTTT.

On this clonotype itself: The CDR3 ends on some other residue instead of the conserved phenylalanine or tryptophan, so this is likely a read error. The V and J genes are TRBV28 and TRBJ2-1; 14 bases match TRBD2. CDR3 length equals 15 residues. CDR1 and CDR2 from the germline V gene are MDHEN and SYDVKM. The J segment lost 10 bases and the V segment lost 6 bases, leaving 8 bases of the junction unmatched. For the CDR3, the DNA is TGTGCCAGCAGAACCGGGACTAGCGGGAGACAAGAGCAGTTCCTC. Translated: CASRTGTSGRQEQFL.

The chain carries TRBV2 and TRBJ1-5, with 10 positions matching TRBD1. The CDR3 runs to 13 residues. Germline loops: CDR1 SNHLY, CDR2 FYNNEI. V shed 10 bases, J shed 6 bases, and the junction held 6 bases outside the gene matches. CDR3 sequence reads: CAIGDRGFQPQHF. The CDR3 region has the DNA TGTGCCATCGGGGACAGGGGTTTTCAGCCCCAGCATTTT.

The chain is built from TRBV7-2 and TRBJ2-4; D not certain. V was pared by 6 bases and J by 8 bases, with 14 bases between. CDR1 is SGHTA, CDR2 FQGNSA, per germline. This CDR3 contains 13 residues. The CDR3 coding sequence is TGTGCCAGCAGTTTAACCGGGTTAGACATTCAGTACTTC. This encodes CASSLTGLDIQYF.

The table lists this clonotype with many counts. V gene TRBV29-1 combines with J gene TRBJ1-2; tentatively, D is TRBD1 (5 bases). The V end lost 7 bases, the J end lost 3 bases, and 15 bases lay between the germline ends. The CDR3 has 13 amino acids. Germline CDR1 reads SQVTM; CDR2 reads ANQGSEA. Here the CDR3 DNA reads TGCAGCGAATCGGACATTGGCGACTATGGCTACACCTTC. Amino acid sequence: CSESDIGDYGYTF.

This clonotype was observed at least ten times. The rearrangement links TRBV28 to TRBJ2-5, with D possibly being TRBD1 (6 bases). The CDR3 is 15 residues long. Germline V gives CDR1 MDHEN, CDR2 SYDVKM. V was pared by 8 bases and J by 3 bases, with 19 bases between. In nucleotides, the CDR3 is TGTGCCAGCTCCCCAGCCCAGGGGACGAAAGAGACCCAGTACTTC. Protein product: CASSPAQGTKETQYF. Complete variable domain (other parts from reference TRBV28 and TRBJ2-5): DVKVTQSSRYLVKRTGEKVFLECVQDMDHENMFWYRQDPGLGLRLIYFSYDVKMKEKGDIPEGYSVSREKKERFSLILESASTNQTSMYLCASSPAQGTKETQYFGPGTRLLVL.

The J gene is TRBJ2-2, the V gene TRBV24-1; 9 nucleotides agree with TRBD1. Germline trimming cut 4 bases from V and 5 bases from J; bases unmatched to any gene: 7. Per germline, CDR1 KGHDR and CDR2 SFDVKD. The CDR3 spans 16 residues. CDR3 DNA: TGTGCCACCAGTGAAAGGGGGACAGGGACTACCGGGGAGCTGTTTTTT. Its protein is CATSERGTGTTGELFF.

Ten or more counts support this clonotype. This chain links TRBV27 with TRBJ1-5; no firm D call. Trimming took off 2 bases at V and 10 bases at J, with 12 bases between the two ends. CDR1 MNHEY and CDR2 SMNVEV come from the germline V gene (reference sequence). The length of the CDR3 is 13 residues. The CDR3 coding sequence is TGTGCCAGCAGTTTAACGGTGGGTAAACCCCAGCATTTT. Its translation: CASSLTVGKPQHF.

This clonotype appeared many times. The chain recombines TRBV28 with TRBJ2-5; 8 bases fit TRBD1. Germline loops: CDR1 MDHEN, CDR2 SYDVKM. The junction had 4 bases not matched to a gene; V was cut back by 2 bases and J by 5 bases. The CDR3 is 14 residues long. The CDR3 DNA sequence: TGTGCCAGCAGTTTACCGGACAGGGCGGAGACCCAGTACTTC. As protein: CASSLPDRAETQYF.

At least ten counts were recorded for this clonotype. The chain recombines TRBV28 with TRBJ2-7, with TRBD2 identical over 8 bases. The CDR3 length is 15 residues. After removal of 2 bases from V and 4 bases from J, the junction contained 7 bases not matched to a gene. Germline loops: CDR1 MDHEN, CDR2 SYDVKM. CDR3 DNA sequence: TGTGCCAGCAGTTTAGTCGGGAGGGCCAGTTACGAGCAGTACTTC. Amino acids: CASSLVGRASYEQYF.

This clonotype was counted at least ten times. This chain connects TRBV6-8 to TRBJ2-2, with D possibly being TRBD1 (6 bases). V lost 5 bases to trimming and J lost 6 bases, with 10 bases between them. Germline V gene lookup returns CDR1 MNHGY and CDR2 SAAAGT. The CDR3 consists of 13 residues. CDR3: CASSIQGPGELFF. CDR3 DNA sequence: TGTGCCAGCAGTATACAGGGCCCCGGGGAGCTGTTTTTT.